The sequence of this TCR beta chain was determined in a study of cytotoxic CD8 clonotypes in ibrutinib-treated CLL. Genomic DNA for TCR beta libraries, 1.5 to 2 micrograms, came from cryopreserved PBMCs. The method was immunoSEQ multiplex PCR; TCRdb's version includes in-frame clones alone and lacks a portion of them. This sample has 20,000 to 30,000 clones, with roughly two thirds found just once. Trimming left V 3 bases short and J 2 bases short, with 11 bases between. Looked up from germline, CDR1 is SNHLY and CDR2 is FYNNEI. This CDR3 comprises 15 residues. The chain couples TRBV2 to TRBJ1-3, with D perhaps matching TRBD1 (5 bases). The TCR originated in a human donor with chronic lymphocytic leukemia. The input for sequencing was PBMCs, taken at disease progression, from a patient treated with ibrutinib. The CDR3 is CASSDRLQAGNTIYF. The DNA of the CDR3 is TGTGCCAGCAGTGATAGATTACAGGCTGGAAACACCATATATTTT.